This T cell receptor beta chain stems from a study of cytomegalovirus exposure and HLA in healthy donors. Study-wide points: In the analysis, some V segments, TRBV6-2 and TRBV6-3 included, were excluded as indistinguishable. Using the classifier, cytomegalovirus status was reportedly diagnosed with high specificity and sensitivity.

Notes on this clone: Its antigen is currently unknown.

V was cut by 3 bases and J by 1 base, with 16 bases left in between. The CDR3 extends over 17 amino acids. Germline CDR1 is WSHSY and CDR2 is SAAADI. The PCR ran on 60 Vbeta and 13 Jbeta primers. Profiling relied on immunoSEQ multiplex PCR, and the TCRdb table lists in-frame clones only, not all of them. This table holds 200,000 to 250,000 clones. This clonotype was obtained from a woman in her 30s in good health and CMV-seropositive. The V call is TRBV10-2, the J call TRBJ1-5; tentative D call: TRBD1 (5 bases). The sequenced sample consisted of PBMCs. As DNA, the CDR3 is TGCGCCAGCAGTGACTCCCTCTCCAGGGAAAGCAATCAGCCCCAGCATTTT. Protein: CASSDSLSRESNQPQHF.